The 16 T cell receptor beta chains in this list originate from one sample, sequenced in a study of blood T cell repertoires in COVID-19. Here immunoSEQ multiplex PCR was the method, and the copy in TCRdb shows in-frame clones only, minus some. Of over 250,000 clones listed, about nine tenths were seen once; the top ten hold around an eighth. The material sequenced was peripheral blood. Receptors originate from a woman aged 60-75 years with acute or convalescent COVID-19.

The chain couples TRBV2 to TRBJ2-2; no reliable D call. The CDR3 has 12 amino acids. Trimming took off 7 bases at V and 1 base at J, with 4 bases between the two ends. The germline V gene encodes CDR1 SNHLY and CDR2 FYNNEI. DNA of the CDR3: TGTGCCAGCACCCTGAACACCGGGGAGCTGTTTTTT. Translated, it gives CASTLNTGELFF.

J is TRBJ1-1 and V is TRBV5-6; D is unclear. Germline-derived CDR1 and CDR2 are SGHDT and YYEEEE. CDR3 length equals 13 residues. V lost 4 bases, J lost 0 bases, and 7 bases lay in between. CDR3 sequence: CASSPAMNTEAFF. The CDR3 nucleotides are TGTGCCAGCAGCCCCGCGATGAACACTGAAGCTTTCTTT.

This sequence joins TRBV4-2 and TRBJ2-3; TRBD2 matches at 9 bases. The trim removed 6 bases at V and 2 bases at J, leaving 3 bases unmatched. Germline V gives CDR1 LGHNA, CDR2 YNFKEQ. The CDR3 runs to 14 residues. CDR3 amino acids: CASRLAGDTDTQYF. In DNA form, the CDR3 reads TGTGCCAGCAGATTAGCGGGGGACACAGATACGCAGTATTTT.

V usage is TRBV7-2 and J usage is TRBJ2-5; TRBD2 aligns across 11 bases. After removal of 6 bases from V and 5 bases from J, the junction contained 14 bases not matched to a gene. The CDR3 covers 17 residues. CDR1 SGHTA and CDR2 FQGNSA come from the germline V gene. CDR3 protein: CASSLGGSGRGDETQYF. The DNA for the CDR3 is TGTGCCAGCAGTCTTGGGGGTAGCGGGAGGGGTGATGAGACCCAGTACTTC.

This clone has a handful of counts. The J gene is TRBJ1-2, the V gene TRBV6-5; D may be TRBD1 (6 bases). Germline CDR1 is MNHEY and CDR2 is SVGAGI. The V end was cut by 6 bases, the J end by 4 bases, with 12 bases between. The CDR3 extends over 13 amino acids. CDR3 region: CASSRTGPYGYTF. CDR3 sequence (DNA): TGTGCCAGCAGCCGCACAGGGCCCTATGGCTACACCTTC.

This chain joins TRBV11-3 and TRBJ2-7; tentatively, D is TRBD2 (5 bases). With 2 bases removed from V and 2 bases from J, the gap between germline ends came to 10 bases. This CDR3 contains 14 residues. The germline V gene has CDR1 SGHNT and CDR2 YENEEA. The CDR3 DNA reads TGTGCCAGCAGCTTACGGGAAACTACCTACGAGCAGTACTTC. Its translation is CASSLRETTYEQYF.

This chain uses TRBV25-1 with TRBJ1-1; maybe TRBD1 (6 bases). Trimming stripped 6 bases from V and 5 bases from J, with 16 bases between. Germline V gene lookup returns CDR1 MGHDK and CDR2 SYGVNS. This CDR3 has 14 amino acids. The CDR3 loop is CASSLTGRRTEAFF. The CDR3 DNA sequence: TGTGCCAGCAGCCTGACAGGCAGGCGAACTGAAGCTTTCTTT. Full variable domain (outside the CDR3, taken from reference TRBV25-1 and TRBJ1-1): EADIYQTPRYLVIGTGKKITLECSQTMGHDKMYWYQQDPGMELHLIHYSYGVNSTEKGDLSSESTVSRIRTEHFPLTLESARPSHTSQYLCASSLTGRRTEAFFGQGTRLTVV.

This clone appeared once. The rearrangement links TRBV29-1 to TRBJ1-2, with 10 bases aligning to TRBD1. CDR3 length: 16 amino acids. V shed 3 bases and J 7 bases; nucleotides not matched to a gene: 14. Germline-derived CDR1 and CDR2 are SQVTM and ANQGSEA. The CDR3 DNA sequence: TGCAGCGTTGAGGGATTAGCGGGGACAGGGGTTTTTGGCTACACCTTC. Translation gives CSVEGLAGTGVFGYTF.

This chain joins TRBV28 and TRBJ1-6, with 10 bases matching TRBD1. With 3 bases clipped from V and 8 bases from J, the junction kept 13 bases outside the gene matches. The germline V gene has CDR1 MDHEN and CDR2 SYDVKM. This CDR3 is built from 18 residues. The CDR3 DNA sequence: TGTGCCAGCAGTTTCTCACCGGGACAGGGGTTAAGTTATTCACCCCTCCACTTT. Its protein is CASSFSPGQGLSYSPLHF.

This chain joins TRBV27 and TRBJ1-2; 8 positions agree with TRBD1. V shed 4 bases and J 5 bases; nucleotides not matched to a gene: 9. Germline CDR1 is MNHEY and CDR2 is SMNVEV (reference sequence). The CDR3 length is 15 residues. This CDR3 reads CASSSLGQGGYGYTF. The CDR3 DNA reads TGTGCCAGCAGTTCCCTCGGACAGGGAGGATATGGCTACACCTTC.

The chain is built from TRBV7-2 and TRBJ1-6; D gene unclear. The CDR3 is 17 residues long. V shed 2 bases and J shed 9 bases, with 20 bases lying between them. Germline assignment: CDR1 SGHTA and CDR2 FQGNSA. In nucleotides, the CDR3 is TGTGCCAGCAGCTTAAACAATGCGCGAAGAGCGGGTTCACCCCTCCACTTT. It encodes CASSLNNARRAGSPLHF.

This chain connects TRBV5-6 to TRBJ1-1; 9 nucleotides line up with TRBD1. Trimming at V came to 4 bases and at J to 7 bases, leaving 8 bases not matched to a gene. The CDR3 is 14 amino acids. Germline CDR1 reads SGHDT; CDR2 reads YYEEEE. The CDR3 bases are TGTGCCAGCAGCAGACGGGACAGGGCAGGTGAAGCTTTCTTT. It yields the protein CASSRRDRAGEAFF.

In this sample, this clone turned up once. The chain links TRBV6-5 to TRBJ1-5, with 8 positions matching TRBD1. Per germline, CDR1 MNHEY and CDR2 SVGAGI. The CDR3 loop spans 15 amino acids. V shed 8 bases, J shed 0 bases, and the junction held 6 bases outside the gene matches. The CDR3 sequence: CASDRGPYSNQPQHF. The CDR3 nucleotides are TGTGCCAGCGACAGGGGTCCATATAGCAATCAGCCCCAGCATTTT.

The CDR3 spells CASTVGALGTEAFF. The CDR3 DNA sequence: TGTGCCAGCACCGTGGGGGCTCTCGGGACTGAAGCTTTCTTT. V gene TRBV6-5 combines with J gene TRBJ1-1, with a weak D call TRBD1 (6 bases). This CDR3 is 14 amino acids long. V was pared by 7 bases and J by 5 bases, with 17 bases between. CDR1 is MNHEY, CDR2 SVGAGI, per germline.

V is TRBV27 and J is TRBJ2-1; 10 bases match TRBD2. The CDR3 runs 15 residues. The ends lost 4 bases at V and 8 bases at J; junction bases unmatched: 8. Germline assignment: CDR1 MNHEY and CDR2 SMNVEV (reference sequence). CDR3 sequence: CASSSSGRVSDEQFF. The CDR3 coding sequence is TGTGCCAGCAGTTCGAGCGGGAGGGTAAGCGATGAGCAGTTCTTC.

The sample holds one count of this clone. The chain employs TRBV19 and TRBJ1-5, with 7 bases aligning to TRBD1. V dropped 4 bases and J dropped 4; count of bases not matched to a gene: 4. Germline loops: CDR1 LNHDA, CDR2 SQIVND (reference sequence). The CDR3 is 14 amino acids. The CDR3 here is CASSTRGPNQPQHF. The CDR3 bases are TGTGCCAGTAGTACAAGGGGGCCAAATCAGCCCCAGCATTTT.